Listed here is a single T cell receptor (beta chain). No cognate antigen has been identified for it. Per-base qualities were not stored, and no clone one base away is much larger. These data are taken from a study of technical replicates of blood from several donors (dated by TCRdb to about 2017). The germline V gene gives CDR1 as MGHRA and CDR2 as YSYEKL. From the cysteine up to the phenylalanine, the CDR3 has a length of 17 residues. Only CDR3 DNA is held: 51 bases, read in frame from base 1. V gives up 4 bases and J gives up 0 bases, and the segment between their germline ends measures 18 bases. Library preparation was by the immunoSEQ multiplex PCR assay. TCRdb holds this immuneACCESS table with in-frame rearrangements only. Some clones are missing; in checked studies, unresolved V genes explain under half, and the rest has no known cause. The sample includes 53,000 or so clones, with approximately 92% observed a single time. The biggest ten clones account for around 4.2% of the sample.

The rearranged chain carries TRBV4-1 and TRBJ1-2; the best D guess is TRBD1, with 6 bases matching. The sample comprised PBMCs. The receptor's source is a human donor in good health. Some clones in this sample may be carry-over from other donors' samples. DNA sequence: TGCGCCAGCAGCCCACTGCAAGGGGGGGGCCCTAACTATGGCTACACCTTC. This yields the protein CASSPLQGGGPNYGYTF.